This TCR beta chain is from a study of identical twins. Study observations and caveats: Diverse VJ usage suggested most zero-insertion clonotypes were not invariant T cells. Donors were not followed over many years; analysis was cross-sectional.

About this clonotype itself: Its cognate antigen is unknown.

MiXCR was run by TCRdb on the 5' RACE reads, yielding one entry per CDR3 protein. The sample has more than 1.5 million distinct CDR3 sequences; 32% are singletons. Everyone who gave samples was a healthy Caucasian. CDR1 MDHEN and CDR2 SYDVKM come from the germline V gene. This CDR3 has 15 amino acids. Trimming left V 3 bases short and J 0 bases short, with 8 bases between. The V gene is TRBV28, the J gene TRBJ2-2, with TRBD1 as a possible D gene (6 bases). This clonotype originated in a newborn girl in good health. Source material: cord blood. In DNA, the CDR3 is TGTGCCAGCAGTTTCAGGGGAACGAACACCGGGGAGCTGTTTTTT. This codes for CASSFRGTNTGELFF.